These 25 T cell receptor beta chains originate from one sample sequenced in a study of T cells after yellow fever vaccination. TCRdb re-called the 5' RACE reads through MiXCR, storing one row per CDR3 protein. This sample has under 550,000 distinct CDR3 sequences, with just over 20% found just once. This sample comprised PBMCs, obtained roughly 20 days after the first yellow fever vaccination. These receptors were collected from a man aged 18-30 years who received the YFV17D yellow fever vaccine.

This clonotype was picked up a small number of times. This chain uses TRBV7-2 with TRBJ1-5; D remains ambiguous. The CDR3 covers 13 residues. CDR1 and CDR2 (germline): SGHTA, FQGNSA. V lost 5 bases to trimming and J lost 4 bases, with 9 bases between them. In DNA form, the CDR3 reads TGTGCCAGCAGCCCCCAGTGGAATCAGCCCCAGCATTTT. It encodes CASSPQWNQPQHF.

This rearrangement joins TRBV25-1 to TRBJ1-1; tentative D call: TRBD1 (6 bases). CDR3 size: 13 residues. Germline CDR1 and CDR2: MGHDK and SYGVNS. Trimming took off 4 bases at V and 4 bases at J, with 10 bases between the two ends. The CDR3 DNA sequence: TGTGCCAGCAGTGCACAGGGTAGCACTGAAGCTTTCTTT. This translates into CASSAQGSTEAFF.

This clonotype turned up a few times. The chain combines TRBV2 with TRBJ1-1; D is uncertain. The germline V and J ends were trimmed by 6 bases and 1 base, with 9 bases remaining between them. Per the germline V gene, CDR1 is SNHLY and CDR2 is FYNNEI. The CDR3 runs 13 residues. CDR3 sequence (DNA): TGTGCCAGCAGGGTCAACAGGAACACTGAAGCTTTCTTT. Protein product: CASRVNRNTEAFF.

This clonotype was observed many times. The chain joins TRBV5-1 to TRBJ2-5; D might be TRBD1 or TRBD2, each matching 6 bases. The CDR3 is 14 residues long. The germline V gene encodes CDR1 SGHRS and CDR2 YFSETQ. The germline V and J ends were trimmed by 4 bases and 7 bases, with 17 bases remaining between them. The CDR3 sequence: CASSDGTQGGTQYF. CDR3 bases: TGCGCCAGCAGCGACGGGACTCAAGGGGGGACCCAGTACTTC.

There are a few counts of this clonotype. The chain has TRBV4-1 and TRBJ1-5, with D possibly matching TRBD1 (6 bases). CDR3 length equals 16 residues. Trimming removed 3 bases from V and 4 bases from J, with 16 bases in between. Germline V gene sequence: CDR1 MGHRA, CDR2 YSYEKL. The CDR3 DNA is TGCGCCAGCAGCCACCAGGAGGGGGGTCGAAATCAGCCCCAGCATTTT. As protein: CASSHQEGGRNQPQHF.

The chain recombines TRBV7-9 with TRBJ1-6; D not certain. V was clipped by 8 bases and J by 4 bases, with 6 bases between them. The CDR3 totals 12 residues. The germline V gene has CDR1 SEHNR and CDR2 FQNEAQ (reference sequence). CDR3 in amino acids: CASGRYNSPLHF. The CDR3 bases are TGTGCCAGCGGCAGATATAATTCACCCCTCCACTTT.

This clonotype showed up just a few times. V gene TRBV10-1 combines with J gene TRBJ2-5, with D perhaps matching TRBD2 (6 bases). Germline V gene lookup returns CDR1 WNHNN and CDR2 SYGVQD (reference sequence). V was trimmed by 0 bases and J by 5 bases, leaving 13 bases between them. The CDR3 sequence is 15 residues long. CDR3 nucleotide sequence: TGCGCCAGCAGTGAGTCCGGGACTTTAGGGGAGACCCAGTACTTC. Protein product: CASSESGTLGETQYF.

The rearrangement uses TRBV20-1 and TRBJ2-1; 12 nucleotides agree with TRBD2. Germline-derived CDR1 and CDR2 are DFQATT and SNEGSKA (reference sequence). V lost 7 bases to trimming and J lost 7 bases; unmatched junction nucleotides: 5. The length of the CDR3 is 13 residues. The CDR3 loop is CSGSGLAGNEQFF. CDR3 bases: TGCAGTGGCAGTGGACTAGCGGGGAATGAGCAGTTCTTC.

This clonotype was detected ten times or more. The chain links TRBV12-3 or TRBV12-4 to TRBJ2-1; possibly TRBD2 for D (5 bases). The CDR3 is made up of 12 amino acids. Trimming removed 8 bases from V and 6 bases from J, with 11 bases in between. CDR3 DNA sequence: TGTGCCAGCGGCGGGTCGGGCAATGAGCAGTTCTTC. Encoded protein: CASGGSGNEQFF.

The table lists this clonotype with a few counts. The chain uses TRBV5-1 and TRBJ2-2, with a tentative D call TRBD2 (6 bases). V was pared by 3 bases and J by 6 bases, with 15 bases between. Germline V gene lookup returns CDR1 SGHRS and CDR2 YFSETQ. This CDR3 has 15 amino acids. The CDR3 reads CASSSTSNSPGELFF. The CDR3 DNA follows: TGCGCCAGCAGCTCCACTAGCAATTCCCCCGGGGAGCTGTTTTTT.

This clonotype turned up a few times. The rearrangement joins TRBV7-6 to TRBJ2-1; 7 bases align to TRBD1. Germline V gene data show CDR1 as SGHVS and CDR2 as FNYEAQ. V was pared by 6 bases and J by 6 bases, with 2 bases of the junction left unmatched. This CDR3 is 12 amino acids long. The CDR3 protein is CASRNRGNEQFF. CDR3 nucleotides: TGTGCCAGCAGAAACAGGGGCAATGAGCAGTTCTTC.

This clonotype has a handful of counts. The chain has TRBV4-3 and TRBJ1-2, with 8 bases aligning to TRBD1. The CDR3 has 15 residues. From germline, CDR1 is LGHNA and CDR2 YSLEER. The V segment lost 0 bases and the J segment 8 bases; nucleotides outside the gene matches: 8. This CDR3 is CASSQEGTGDRGYTF. CDR3 in DNA: TGCGCCAGCAGCCAAGAAGGGACAGGCGATCGGGGCTACACCTTC.

This clonotype was observed a few times. The chain carries TRBV6-2 or TRBV6-3 and TRBJ2-7; D might be TRBD1 or TRBD2, each matching 5 bases. V was clipped by 6 bases and J by 2 bases, with 14 bases between them. The CDR3 spans 14 residues. Germline values: CDR1 MNHEY, CDR2 SVGEGT. The CDR3 bases are TGTGCCAGCAGCCGGGACCTTAACACCTACGAGCAGTACGTC. It codes for CASSRDLNTYEQYV.

This clonotype occurred a few times. The chain uses TRBV5-5 and TRBJ1-5; D not resolved. CDR1 and CDR2 from the germline V gene are SGHKS and YYEKEE (reference sequence). The CDR3 length is 13 residues. Trimming stripped 8 bases from V and 9 bases from J, with 18 bases between. The CDR3 DNA sequence: TGTGCCAGTAATATCGGGGAAGATGGGCCCCAGCATTTT. This codes for CASNIGEDGPQHF.

This clonotype was found a few times. V gene TRBV25-1 combines with J gene TRBJ2-5, with 10 bases identical to TRBD2. The CDR3 runs to 16 residues. The ends lost 5 bases at V and 5 bases at J; junction bases unmatched: 11. The germline gives CDR1 MGHDK, CDR2 SYGVNS. The CDR3 region has the DNA TGTGCCAGCAGTACCCTACTAGCGGGGAGCCTGGAGACCCAGTACTTC. Protein product: CASSTLLAGSLETQYF.

This clonotype turned up a few times. The rearrangement links TRBV19 to TRBJ1-2; D ambiguous. CDR3 length equals 13 residues. Deletions cut 6 bases from V and 4 bases from J, with 12 bases between. Per germline, CDR1 LNHDA and CDR2 SQIVND (reference sequence). CDR3 loop: CASSPDGSYGYTF. CDR3 bases: TGTGCCAGTAGCCCCGACGGATCCTATGGCTACACCTTC. The full variable domain, with the rest looked up from reference TRBV19 and TRBJ1-2, is DGGITQSPKYLFRKEGQNVTLSCEQNLNHDAMYWYRQDPGQGLRLIYYSQIVNDFQKGDIAEGYSVSREKKESFPLTVTSAQKNPTAFYLCASSPDGSYGYTFGSGTRLTVV.

The chain joins TRBV15 to TRBJ2-7; D tentatively fits TRBD1 or TRBD2 (5 bases each). Trimming cost V 6 bases and J 1 base, with 13 bases left between them. Germline-derived CDR1 and CDR2 are LNHNV and YYDKDF (reference sequence). This CDR3 is 14 amino acids long. This chain's CDR3 is CATRAAGLSYEQYF. The CDR3, as DNA: TGTGCCACCAGAGCGGCAGGGCTTTCCTACGAGCAGTACTTC.

The chain carries TRBV7-2 and TRBJ2-3; no clear D. Germline assignment: CDR1 SGHTA and CDR2 FQGNSA. V was cut by 1 base and J by 2 bases, with 10 bases left in between. The CDR3 loop spans 15 amino acids. The chain's CDR3 is CASSLVVLYTDTQYF. The CDR3 DNA is TGTGCCAGCAGCTTAGTTGTACTATACACAGATACGCAGTATTTT.

This clonotype showed up just a few times. V is TRBV4-3 and J is TRBJ1-1; tentative D call: TRBD1 (5 bases). Germline CDR1 is LGHNA and CDR2 is YSLEER. The CDR3 totals 14 residues. V was shortened by 4 bases and J by 8 bases, with 17 bases between the two germline ends. The CDR3 DNA follows: TGCGCCAGCAGCCCCATCGGGCCGGGGGAGGAAGCTTTCTTT. Protein: CASSPIGPGEEAFF.

The sample holds a few counts of this clonotype. CDR3 region: CASSPTPGATDEKLFF. The CDR3 coding sequence is TGTGCCAGCAGCCCCACGCCAGGGGCGACCGATGAAAAACTGTTTTTT. V gene TRBV7-9 combines with J gene TRBJ1-4; D might be TRBD1 (6 bases). Germline CDR1 is SEHNR and CDR2 is FQNEAQ (reference sequence). Trimming stripped 5 bases from V and 6 bases from J, with 19 bases between. The length of the CDR3 is 16 residues. Full variable domain (rest looked up from reference TRBV7-9 and TRBJ1-4): DTGVSQNPRHKITKRGQNVTFRCDPISEHNRLYWYRQTLGQGPEFLTYFQNEAQLEKSRLLSDRFSAERPKGSFSTLEIQRTEQGDSAMYLCASSPTPGATDEKLFFGSGTQLSVL.

The J gene is TRBJ2-1, the V gene TRBV20-1; 9 bases match TRBD2. V lost 1 base to trimming and J lost 2 bases; unmatched junction nucleotides: 6. Germline V gives CDR1 DFQATT, CDR2 SNEGSKA (reference sequence). The CDR3 has 16 amino acids. CDR3 in amino acids: CSARAALAGAYNEQFF. For the CDR3, the DNA is TGCAGTGCTAGAGCCGCTTTAGCGGGGGCCTACAATGAGCAGTTCTTC.

This clonotype has a count of ten or more. This rearrangement joins TRBV12-3 or TRBV12-4 to TRBJ1-2; D is unresolved. The CDR3 is 11 amino acids. Trimming shortened V by 9 bases and J by 6 bases, and 11 bases separated the two germline ends. CDR3 region: CASSLVNGYTF. The DNA for the CDR3 is TGTGCCAGTAGCCTCGTCAATGGCTACACCTTC.

This clonotype showed up just a few times. The chain is built from TRBV5-1 and TRBJ2-2; 8 bases are a match to TRBD1. Germline V gene sequence: CDR1 SGHRS, CDR2 YFSETQ. This CDR3 has 18 residues. With 4 bases clipped from V and 2 bases from J, the junction kept 13 bases outside the gene matches. The CDR3, as DNA: TGCGCCAGCAGCAAATACCCCGGGACAGGACTAAACACCGGGGAGCTGTTTTTT. Residues: CASSKYPGTGLNTGELFF.

This clonotype was seen ten or more times. The chain recombines TRBV5-4 with TRBJ2-1; 10 nucleotides align to TRBD2. Trimming cost V 2 bases and J 4 bases; bases outside gene matches: 3. Per germline, CDR1 SGHNT and CDR2 YYREEE (reference sequence). This CDR3 contains 15 residues. CDR3 coding DNA: TGTGCCAGCAGCTTTCTAGCGGGGGAGTACAATGAGCAGTTCTTC. Its protein is CASSFLAGEYNEQFF. Drawing the rest from reference TRBV5-4 and TRBJ2-1, the complete variable domain is ETGVTQSPTHLIKTRGQQVTLRCSSQSGHNTVSWYQQALGQGPQFIFQYYREEENGRGNFPPRFSGLQFPNYSSELNVNALELDDSALYLCASSFLAGEYNEQFFGPGTRLTVL.

J is TRBJ1-4 and V is TRBV5-4; 9 positions agree with TRBD1. CDR1 is SGHNT, CDR2 YYREEE, per germline (reference sequence). This CDR3 spans 15 amino acids. Trimming cost V 5 bases and J 4 bases; bases outside gene matches: 6. The CDR3 protein is CASRLMGQGNEKLFF. The CDR3 bases are TGTGCCAGCAGACTGATGGGACAGGGTAATGAAAAACTGTTTTTT. The entire variable domain, with the rest obtained from reference TRBV5-4 and TRBJ1-4, is as follows: ETGVTQSPTHLIKTRGQQVTLRCSSQSGHNTVSWYQQALGQGPQFIFQYYREEENGRGNFPPRFSGLQFPNYSSELNVNALELDDSALYLCASRLMGQGNEKLFFGSGTQLSVL.